This TCR beta chain was recovered during a study of blood T cell repertoires in COVID-19 (dated by TCRdb to 2020 to 2022). A note on the overall study: The collaborator samples originated in the United States, Italy and Spain and spanned the acute and convalescent phases of COVID-19. The prospective study material was composed of cDNA or gDNA derived from T cells, B-cell-depleted T cells, or PBMCs. Subjects who had been exposed to COVID-19, were actively infected with it, or had recovered from it provided the deeply sampled blood TCRbeta repertoires that made up the dataset. The repertoires were released in a freely available public database meant as a resource for research on the immune response to SARS-CoV-2. Samples were obtained from the ongoing ImmuneRACE study (first 160 participants) and from roughly 1,300 subjects provided by 6 global collaborators. Sample metadata almost always included a de-identified subject ID, COVID-19 status, age in years and sex. Where available, HLA class I and class II types were taken from metadata supplied by the sample provider and were not determined by assay-based typing.

Of note for this clone: Its antigen target is currently unknown. Per-base qualities were not stored, and no clone one base away is much larger.

TCRbeta CDR3 regions were amplified from genomic DNA by means of the immunoSEQ Assay, a bias-controlled multiplex PCR. The original methods were these. The number of nucleated cells in each sample was estimated by amplification of reference gene primers within the assay. Sequence reads were collapsed and filtered to measure the absolute abundance of every unique TCRbeta CDR3 rearrangement. Productive Simpson clonality was computed per sample as the square root of Simpson's diversity index over productive rearrangements. Entries here come from immuneACCESS through TCRdb and include only in-frame sequences with V and J called. Some clones fail to appear in such tables; in the studies checked, an unresolved V gene covers under half of the shortfall, and the cause of the remainder is unknown. Clone size and V and J calls were adopted from that table, with D and trimming inferred from the DNA. The table for this sample lists tens of thousands of clones; about 90% of them were counted only once. Less than 7.5% of the sample rests with the top ten.

Relative to germline, V is 5 bases shorter and J is 5 bases shorter, with 9 bases between their ends. CDR1 and CDR2 are drawn from the germline V gene (reference sequence): SEHNR, FQNEAQ. The CDR3, from cysteine to phenylalanine, totals 13 residues. Kept here is only the CDR3 DNA, which spans 39 bases and is read in frame from base 1. What the work shows at the level of the full study, not this receptor alone: The quantity of clinical and demographic metadata differed by source and by participant and was supplied without curation.

Collaborating institutions collected whole blood in K2EDTA tubes following their own protocols. For TCRbeta analysis, collaborators shipped samples as frozen whole blood, isolated PBMCs, or DNA extracted from either of those sample types. The sample taken for sequencing was peripheral blood. This clonotype was sampled from a woman older than 75 with active COVID-19. This chain joins TRBV7-9 to TRBJ1-4; TRBD1 is a possible D gene, resting on 5 matching bases. The DNA sequence is TGTGCCAGCAGCCAGGGATGGAATGAAAAACTGTTTTTT. This sequence encodes CASSQGWNEKLFF.